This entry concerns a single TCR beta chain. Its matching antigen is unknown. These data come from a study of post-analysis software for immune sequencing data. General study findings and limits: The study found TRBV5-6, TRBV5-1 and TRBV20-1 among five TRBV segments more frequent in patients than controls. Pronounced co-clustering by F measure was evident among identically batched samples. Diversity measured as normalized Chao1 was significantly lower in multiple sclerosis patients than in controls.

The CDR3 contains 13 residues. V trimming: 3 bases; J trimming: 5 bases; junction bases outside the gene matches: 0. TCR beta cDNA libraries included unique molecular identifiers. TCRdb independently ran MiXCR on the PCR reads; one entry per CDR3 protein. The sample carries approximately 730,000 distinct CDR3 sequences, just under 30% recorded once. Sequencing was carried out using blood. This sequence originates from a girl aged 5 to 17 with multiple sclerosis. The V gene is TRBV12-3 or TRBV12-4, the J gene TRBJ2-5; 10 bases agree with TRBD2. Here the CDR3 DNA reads TGTGCCAGCAGTTTTAGCGGGAGGGAGACCCAGTACTTC. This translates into CASSFSGRETQYF.